This TCR beta chain was recorded in a study of graft-versus-host responses after intestinal transplantation. Across the whole study: Transplant types were multivisceral, liver-intestinal, or isolated intestinal. The study gave all recipients anti-thymocyte globulin induction, then tacrolimus and steroids for about 3 years. Study conclusions and caveats: Among recipient marrow samples, GvH clones were found; some appeared first in ileum or blood.

Concerning this clone itself: Its antigen is as yet unknown.

Some clones are missing from TCRdb's copy, which holds only in-frame ones; the method was immunoSEQ multiplex PCR. The data hold about 94,000 clones, with roughly 91% observed a single time. CDR1 SNHLY and CDR2 FYNNEI come from the germline V gene. V lost 3 bases, J lost 1 base, and 12 bases lay in between. This CDR3 region has 15 residues. The sample here was unstimulated CD8+ T cells sorted from spleen or lymph node cells, taken before intestinal transplant. The chain couples TRBV2 to TRBJ2-5; D perhaps matches TRBD2 (6 bases). This receptor was obtained from a human donor who received an intestinal transplant. The CDR3 bases are TGTGCCAGCAGTGATCCCGGGAGCGGCCAAGAGACCCAGTACTTC. Translating gives CASSDPGSGQETQYF.